This T cell receptor (beta chain) derives from a study of CD4 T cells in relation to SARS-CoV-2 and coronaviruses. On the study more broadly: ViraFEST: approximately eleven-day antigen culture of PBMCs, then TCR beta CDR3 sequencing.

CD4+ T cells from unexposed donors were obtained before the COVID-19 pandemic (2011-2018). The cells were cultured for under twelve days before CD4+ T cells were isolated. As cell numbers allowed, unexposed-donor CD4+ T cells faced SARS-CoV-2 S/N and four cold-coronavirus spikes. Sequenced by immunoSEQ multiplex PCR; TCRdb stores in-frame clones only, minus some. This table has around 20,000 clones, 65% to 75% appearing once. This clone qualifies as medium-sized. Its specificity is unknown. The study's findings and limits: Pre-pandemic and post-infection samples never came from the same donor. About 65% of donors had memory CD4+ clonotypes crossrecognizing SARS-CoV-2 and common cold coronavirus spike.

This receptor was obtained from a human donor in good health. The sample comprised CD4+ T cells from PBMCs, cultured in vitro.

CDR3 in DNA: TGTGCCAGCAGTACTGGACAGGGTTGGTCAGATACGCAGTATTTT. As protein: CASSTGQGWSDTQYF. The rearrangement links TRBV2 to TRBJ2-3, with 8 bases fitting TRBD1. V shed 5 bases and J 4 bases; nucleotides not matched to a gene: 8. The CDR3 loop spans 15 amino acids. Germline V gives CDR1 SNHLY, CDR2 FYNNEI. Complete variable domain (other parts from reference TRBV2 and TRBJ2-3): EPEVTQTPSHQVTQMGQEVILRCVPISNHLYFYWYRQILGQKVEFLVSFYNNEISEKSEIFDDQFSVERPDGSNFTLKIRSTKLEDSAMYFCASSTGQGWSDTQYFGPGTRLTVL.